This TCR beta chain comes out of a study of cytomegalovirus exposure and HLA in healthy donors. Study conclusions and caveats: It was taken for granted in presence/absence analyses that sequencing depth across donors was roughly uniform. Cytomegalovirus association was assigned to about 150 TCR beta chains. According to an earlier analysis, most TCR beta V segments yielded productive rearrangements about 90% or about 30% of the time.

With regard to this clone: The antigen is undetermined.

The CDR3 is 15 amino acids. From germline, CDR1 is LGHNA and CDR2 YSLEER. V was clipped by 1 base and J by 4 bases; unmatched bases: 5. 60 Vbeta and 13 Jbeta primers were used in PCR. Here immunoSEQ multiplex PCR was the method, and the copy in TCRdb shows in-frame clones only, minus some. The sample shows 150,000 to 190,000 clones, about 88% of them seen only once. The clonotype was recovered from a woman aged 18-35 years in good health and CMV-seronegative. Source material: PBMCs. The chain carries TRBV4-3 and TRBJ2-7; TRBD1 matches 9 bases. DNA of the CDR3: TGCGCCAGCAGCCAAGCTTCTGGACAGGGGTACGAGCAGTACTTC. It translates to CASSQASGQGYEQYF.